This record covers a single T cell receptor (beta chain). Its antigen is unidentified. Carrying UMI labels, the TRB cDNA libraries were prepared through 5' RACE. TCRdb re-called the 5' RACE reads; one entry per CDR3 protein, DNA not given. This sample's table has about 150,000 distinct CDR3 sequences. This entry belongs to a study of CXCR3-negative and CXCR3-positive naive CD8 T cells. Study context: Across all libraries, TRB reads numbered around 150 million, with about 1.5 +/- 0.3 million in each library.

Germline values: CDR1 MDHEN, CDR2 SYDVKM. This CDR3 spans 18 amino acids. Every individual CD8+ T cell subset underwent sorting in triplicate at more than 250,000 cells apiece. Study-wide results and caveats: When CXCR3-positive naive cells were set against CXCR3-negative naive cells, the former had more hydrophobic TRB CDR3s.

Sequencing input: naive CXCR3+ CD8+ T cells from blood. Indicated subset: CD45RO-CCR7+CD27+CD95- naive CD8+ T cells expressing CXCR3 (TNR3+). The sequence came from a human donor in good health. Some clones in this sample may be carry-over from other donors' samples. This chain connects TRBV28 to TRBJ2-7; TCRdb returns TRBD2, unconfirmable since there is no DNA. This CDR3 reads CASSLYGFGGALIDEQYF.